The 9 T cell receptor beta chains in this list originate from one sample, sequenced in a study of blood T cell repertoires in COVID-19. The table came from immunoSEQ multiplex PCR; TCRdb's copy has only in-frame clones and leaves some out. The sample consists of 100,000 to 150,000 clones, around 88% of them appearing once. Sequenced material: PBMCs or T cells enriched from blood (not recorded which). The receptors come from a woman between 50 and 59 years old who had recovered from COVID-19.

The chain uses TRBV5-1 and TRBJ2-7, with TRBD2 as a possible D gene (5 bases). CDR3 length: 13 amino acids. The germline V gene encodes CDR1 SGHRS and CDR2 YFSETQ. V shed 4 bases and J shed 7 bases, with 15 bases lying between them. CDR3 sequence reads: CASSLRGGWEQYF. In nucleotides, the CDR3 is TGCGCCAGCAGCCTCCGGGGTGGTTGGGAGCAGTACTTC.

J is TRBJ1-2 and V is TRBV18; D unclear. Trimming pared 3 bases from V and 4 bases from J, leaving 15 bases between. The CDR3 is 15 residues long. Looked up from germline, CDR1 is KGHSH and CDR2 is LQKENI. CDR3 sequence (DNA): TGTGCCAGCTCACCCCCAACGGCAGGCTCCTATGGCTACACCTTC. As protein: CASSPPTAGSYGYTF.

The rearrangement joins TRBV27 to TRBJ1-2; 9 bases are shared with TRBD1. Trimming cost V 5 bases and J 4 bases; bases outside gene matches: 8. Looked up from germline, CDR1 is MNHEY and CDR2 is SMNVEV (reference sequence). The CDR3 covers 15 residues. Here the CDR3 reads CASSRRTGDVYGYTF. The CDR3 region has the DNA TGTGCCAGCAGTCGACGGACAGGGGATGTCTATGGCTACACCTTC.

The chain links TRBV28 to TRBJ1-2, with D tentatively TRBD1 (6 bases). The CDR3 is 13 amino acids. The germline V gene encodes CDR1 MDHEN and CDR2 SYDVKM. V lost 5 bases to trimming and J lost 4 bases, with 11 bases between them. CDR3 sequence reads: CASSLRGSYGYTF. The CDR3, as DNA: TGTGCCAGCAGTCTTAGGGGGAGCTATGGCTACACCTTC.

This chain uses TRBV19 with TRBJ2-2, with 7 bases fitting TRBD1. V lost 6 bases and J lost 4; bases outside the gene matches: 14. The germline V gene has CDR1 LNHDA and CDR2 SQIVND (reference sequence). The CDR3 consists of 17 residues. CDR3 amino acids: CASSPGQLSWSTGELFF. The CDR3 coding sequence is TGTGCCAGTAGCCCGGGACAGTTGAGTTGGTCCACCGGGGAGCTGTTTTTT.

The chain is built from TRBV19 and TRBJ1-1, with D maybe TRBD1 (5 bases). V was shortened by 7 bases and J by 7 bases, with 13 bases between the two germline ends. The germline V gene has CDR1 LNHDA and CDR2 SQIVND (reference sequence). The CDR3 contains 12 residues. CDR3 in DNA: TGTGCCAGTACGGGGGGGTTTGGTGAAGCTTTCTTT. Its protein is CASTGGFGEAFF. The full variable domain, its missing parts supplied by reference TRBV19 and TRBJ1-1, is DGGITQSPKYLFRKEGQNVTLSCEQNLNHDAMYWYRQDPGQGLRLIYYSQIVNDFQKGDIAEGYSVSREKKESFPLTVTSAQKNPTAFYLCASTGGFGEAFFGQGTRLTVV.

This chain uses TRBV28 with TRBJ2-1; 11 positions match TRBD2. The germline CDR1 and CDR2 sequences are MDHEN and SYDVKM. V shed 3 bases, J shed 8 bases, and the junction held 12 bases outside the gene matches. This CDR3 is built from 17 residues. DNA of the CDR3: TGTGCCAGCAGTTTCGCGAGTCTAGCGGGGGGCGGGGATGAGCAGTTCTTC. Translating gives CASSFASLAGGGDEQFF.

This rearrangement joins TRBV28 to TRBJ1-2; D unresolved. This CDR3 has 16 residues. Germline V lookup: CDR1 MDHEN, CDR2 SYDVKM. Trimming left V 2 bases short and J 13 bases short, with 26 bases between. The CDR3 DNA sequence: TGTGCCAGCAGTTTAGAGTCGGTGAGGGCCCCCTATATGTCCACCTTC. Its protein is CASSLESVRAPYMSTF.

The CDR3 region has the DNA TGCAGTGCTAGTGGCCCGACTAGCGGGGGGGCCGAAGTAAGCACAGATACGCAGTATTTT. As protein: CSASGPTSGGAEVSTDTQYF. The chain uses TRBV20-1 and TRBJ2-3, with 14 bases lining up with TRBD2. J gave up 0 bases and V 3 bases, and 14 bases lay outside the gene matches. Germline V lookup: CDR1 DFQATT, CDR2 SNEGSKA (reference sequence). The CDR3 sequence is 20 residues long.